This T cell receptor (beta chain) was recorded in a study of blood T cell repertoires in COVID-19. Whole-study context: The origin of the acute and convalescent COVID-19 samples was the United States, Italy and Spain. PBMCs, B-cell-depleted T cells, or T cells were the source of the cDNA or gDNA that made up the material.

CDR1 SEHNR and CDR2 FQNEAQ come from the germline V gene (reference sequence). The J segment lost 1 base and the V segment lost 5 bases, leaving 10 bases of the junction unmatched. The length of the CDR3 is 19 residues. Original processing methods: By means of reference gene primer amplification, nucleated cell counts were estimated. Here immunoSEQ multiplex PCR was the method, and the copy in TCRdb shows in-frame clones only, minus some. That table furnishes V, J and clone size, whereas the DNA furnished D and trimming. This sample yields 130,000 or so clones, of which 86% are seen a single time; almost 4.5% belongs to the top ten.

V usage is TRBV7-9 and J usage is TRBJ2-1, with 14 bases matching TRBD2. The clonotype was recovered from a man in his forties with acute or convalescent COVID-19. The sequenced sample consisted of peripheral blood. CDR3 in DNA: TGTGCCAGCAGCCCCATCGGGACTAGCGGGAGCATGTCCTACAATGAGCAGTTCTTC. Translating gives CASSPIGTSGSMSYNEQFF.